The rows below give T cell receptor beta chains drawn from one sample of a study of response to subunit inactivated influenza vaccine. TCRdb used MiXCR to reprocess the RT-PCR reads, holding one entry per CDR3 protein. The data hold some 520,000 distinct CDR3 sequences, with approximately 16% observed a single time. The starting material was CD4+ T cells sorted from PBMCs, obtained about 23 months after vaccination. The receptors were sampled from a man between 45 and 75 years old who received an inactivated influenza vaccine. Each CDR3 is given with its conserved first and last residue. A D gene is named only where the DNA matches it firmly. Rows may omit the clone size; those that give it use once, few, many or a size class.

d_gene	v_gene	abundance	j_gene	CDR3aa	CDR3nt
TRBD1	TRBV7-2	-	TRBJ2-7	CASSRGGGAGYEQYF	TGTGCCAGCAGCCGAGGGGGCGGAGCAGGGTACGAGCAGTACTTC
TRBD1	TRBV11-2	-	TRBJ2-5	CASSFRTGKRVETQYF	TGTGCCAGCAGCTTTAGGACAGGAAAAAGGGTCGAGACCCAGTACTTC
TRBD2	TRBV12-3/TRBV12-4	many	TRBJ2-1	CASTSGRANEQFF	TGTGCCAGCACTAGCGGGAGGGCCAATGAGCAGTTCTTC
-	TRBV4-3	-	TRBJ2-1	CASSQDARPLASLNEQFF	TGCGCCAGCAGCCAAGATGCACGTCCCCTCGCCAGTCTCAATGAGCAGTTCTTC
TRBD2	TRBV20-1	-	TRBJ2-3	CSARALRGGSVHFTDTQYF	TGCAGTGCTAGAGCGTTGCGGGGGGGCTCAGTCCACTTCACAGATACGCAGTATTTT
-	TRBV6-1	-	TRBJ2-7	CASSEGGLTSYEQYF	TGTGCCAGCAGTGAGGGCGGACTAACGAGCTACGAGCAGTACTTC
TRBD1	TRBV11-2	-	TRBJ1-1	CASSKTGVVTEAFF	TGTGCCAGCAGCAAGACAGGGGTAGTAACTGAAGCTTTCTTT
-	TRBV28	-	TRBJ2-7	CASSLPWGTSHSYEQYF	TGTGCCAGCAGTTTACCTTGGGGAACATCACACTCCTACGAGCAGTACTTC
-	TRBV4-1	-	TRBJ1-2	CASSQDLAVTYGYTF	TGCGCCAGCAGCCAAGACTTGGCGGTCACCTATGGCTACACCTTC
TRBD1	TRBV18	few	TRBJ2-7	CYKAVPGQGFSYEQYF	TGTTACAAAGCTGTCCCGGGACAGGGTTTTTCCTACGAGCAGTACTTC
TRBD2	TRBV20-1	-	TRBJ2-5	CSASPSGRETQYF	TGCAGTGCTAGTCCTAGCGGGAGGGAGACCCAGTACTTC
TRBD2	TRBV5-1	many	TRBJ2-1	CASSYQGLANNEQFF	TGCGCCAGCAGCTACCAGGGACTAGCGAACAATGAGCAGTTCTTC
-	TRBV25-1	once	TRBJ2-5	CASSEWGLETQYF	TGTGCCAGCAGTGAATGGGGGCTAGAGACCCAGTACTTC
-	TRBV21-1	-	TRBJ2-3	CASSNPGLAGNTDTQYF	TGTGCCAGCAGCAACCCGGGACTAGCGGGGAACACAGATACGCAGTATTTT
-	TRBV9	-	TRBJ1-1	CASSVGSSRVATEAFF	TGTGCCAGCAGCGTAGGGTCAAGCAGGGTGGCCACTGAAGCTTTCTTT
TRBD2	TRBV5-5	-	TRBJ2-1	CASSHPTSGSAEQFF	TGTGCCAGCAGCCACCCGACTAGCGGGAGTGCTGAGCAGTTCTTC
TRBD2	TRBV5-1	few	TRBJ2-1	CASSLALAGGNEQFF	TGCGCCAGCAGCTTGGCGTTAGCGGGGGGTAATGAGCAGTTCTTC
-	TRBV6-5	-	TRBJ1-2	CASSYSNLAKGYTF	TGTGCCAGCAGTTACTCGAATTTGGCGAAAGGCTACACCTTC
TRBD2	TRBV6-2/TRBV6-3	-	TRBJ2-2	CASSQPSGTSAGELFF	TGTGCCAGCAGCCAACCTTCCGGGACTAGCGCCGGGGAGCTGTTTTTT
-	TRBV5-1	-	TRBJ2-3	CASSLGPASDTQYF	TGCGCCAGCAGCTTGGGTCCAGCCTCAGATACGCAGTATTTT
-	TRBV7-9	-	TRBJ1-6	CASSPSSGPLHF	TGTGCCAGCAGCCCTAGCAGCGGGCCCCTCCACTTT
TRBD2	TRBV20-1	few	TRBJ2-7	CSARVAGGPYEQYF	TGCAGTGCTAGAGTTGCGGGAGGGCCCTACGAGCAGTACTTC
-	TRBV28	-	TRBJ2-7	CASSLWHEQYF	TGTGCCAGCAGTTTATGGCACGAGCAGTACTTC